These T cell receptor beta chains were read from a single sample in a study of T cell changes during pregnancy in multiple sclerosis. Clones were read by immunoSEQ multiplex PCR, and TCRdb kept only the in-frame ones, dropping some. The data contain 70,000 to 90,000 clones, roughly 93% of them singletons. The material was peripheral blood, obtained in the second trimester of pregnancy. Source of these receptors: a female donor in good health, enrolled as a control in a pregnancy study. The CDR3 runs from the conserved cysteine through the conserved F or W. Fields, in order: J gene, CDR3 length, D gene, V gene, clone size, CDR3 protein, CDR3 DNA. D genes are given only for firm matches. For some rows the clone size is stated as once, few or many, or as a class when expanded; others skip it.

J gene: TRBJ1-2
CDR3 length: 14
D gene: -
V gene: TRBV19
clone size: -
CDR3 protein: CASSAGALNYGYTF
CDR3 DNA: TGTGCCAGTAGCGCAGGGGCCTTAAACTATGGCTACACCTTC

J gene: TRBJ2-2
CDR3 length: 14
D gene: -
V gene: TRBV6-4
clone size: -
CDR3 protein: CASSRGRETGELFF
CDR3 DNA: TGTGCCAGCAGTCGGGGGAGAGAGACCGGGGAGCTGTTTTTT

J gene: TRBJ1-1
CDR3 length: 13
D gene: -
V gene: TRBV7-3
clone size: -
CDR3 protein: CASSFTPNTEAFF
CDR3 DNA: TGTGCCAGCAGCTTTACACCGAACACTGAAGCTTTCTTT

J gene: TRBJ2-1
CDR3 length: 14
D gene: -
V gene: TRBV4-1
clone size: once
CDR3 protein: CASSPRTTHNEQFF
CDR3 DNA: TGCGCCAGCAGCCCCCGGACTACACACAATGAGCAGTTCTTC

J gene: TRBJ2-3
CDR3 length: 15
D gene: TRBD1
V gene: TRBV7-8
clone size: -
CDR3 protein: CASSPMDRGADTQYF
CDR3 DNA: TGTGCCAGCAGCCCGATGGACAGGGGCGCAGATACGCAGTATTTT

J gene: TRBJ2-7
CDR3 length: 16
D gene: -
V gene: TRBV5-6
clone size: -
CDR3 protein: CASSAKTGRDPYEQYF
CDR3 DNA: TGTGCCAGCAGCGCCAAAACAGGGAGGGACCCCTACGAGCAGTACTTC

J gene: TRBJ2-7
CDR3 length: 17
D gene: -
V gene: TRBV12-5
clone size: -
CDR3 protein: CASGLVIRSRFSYEQYF
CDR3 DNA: TGTGCTAGTGGTTTGGTGATTCGGAGTCGATTCTCCTACGAGCAGTACTTC

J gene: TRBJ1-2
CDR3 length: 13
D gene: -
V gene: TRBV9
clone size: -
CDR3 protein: CASSVQGVYGYTF
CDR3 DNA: TGTGCCAGCAGTGTTCAGGGCGTCTATGGCTACACCTTC

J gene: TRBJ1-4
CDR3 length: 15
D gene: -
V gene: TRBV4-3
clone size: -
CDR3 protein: CASSRLLQGAEKLFF
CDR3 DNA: TGCGCCAGCAGCCGACTGTTACAGGGAGCTGAAAAACTGTTTTTT

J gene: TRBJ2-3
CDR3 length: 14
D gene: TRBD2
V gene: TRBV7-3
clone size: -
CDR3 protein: CASGASGVPDTQYF
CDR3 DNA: TGTGCCAGCGGGGCTAGCGGGGTTCCAGATACGCAGTATTTT

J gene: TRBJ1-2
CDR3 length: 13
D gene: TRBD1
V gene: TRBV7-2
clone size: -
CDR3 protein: CASSLDREHGYTF
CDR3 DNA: TGTGCCAGCAGCCTAGACAGGGAACATGGCTACACCTTC

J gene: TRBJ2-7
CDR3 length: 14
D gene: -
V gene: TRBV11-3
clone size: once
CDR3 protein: CASSPPTGLYEQYF
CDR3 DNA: TGTGCCAGCAGCCCCCCGACAGGCCTCTACGAGCAGTACTTC

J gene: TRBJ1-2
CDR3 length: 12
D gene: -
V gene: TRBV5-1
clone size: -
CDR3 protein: CASSLELEGYTF
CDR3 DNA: TGCGCCAGCAGCTTGGAACTGGAGGGCTACACCTTC

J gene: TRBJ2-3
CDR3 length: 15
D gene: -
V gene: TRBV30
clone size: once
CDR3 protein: CAWSKQGQGADTQYF
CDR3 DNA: TGTGCCTGGAGTAAACAGGGTCAGGGAGCAGATACGCAGTATTTT

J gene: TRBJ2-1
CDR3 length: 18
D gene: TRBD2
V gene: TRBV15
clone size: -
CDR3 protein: CATSLVGLAGSLNEVQFF
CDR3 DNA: TGTGCCACCAGTTTGGTCGGACTAGCCGGAAGTTTAAATGAAGTGCAGTTCTTC

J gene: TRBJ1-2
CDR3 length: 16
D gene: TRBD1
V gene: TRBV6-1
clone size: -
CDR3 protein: CASSEGRQGANYGYTF
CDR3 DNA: TGTGCCAGCAGTGAAGGTCGACAGGGCGCTAACTATGGCTACACCTTC

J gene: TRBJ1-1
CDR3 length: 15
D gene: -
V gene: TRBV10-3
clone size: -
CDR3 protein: CAIRKGQGENSEAFF
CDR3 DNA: TGTGCCATCAGAAAGGGTCAGGGTGAGAACTCTGAAGCTTTCTTT

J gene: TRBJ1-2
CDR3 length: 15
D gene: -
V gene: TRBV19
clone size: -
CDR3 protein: CASSITGNTNYGYTF
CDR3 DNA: TGTGCCAGTAGTATCACAGGAAATACTAACTATGGCTACACCTTC

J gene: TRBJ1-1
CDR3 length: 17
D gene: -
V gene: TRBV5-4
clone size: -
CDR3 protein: CASSLDSRTLMNTEAFF
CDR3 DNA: TGTGCCAGCAGCTTGGACAGCCGTACCCTTATGAACACTGAAGCTTTCTTT

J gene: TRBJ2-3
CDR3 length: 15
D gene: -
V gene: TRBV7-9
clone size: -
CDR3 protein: CASSRQAGSTDTQYF
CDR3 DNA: TGTGCCAGCAGCCGACAGGCGGGTAGCACAGATACGCAGTATTTT

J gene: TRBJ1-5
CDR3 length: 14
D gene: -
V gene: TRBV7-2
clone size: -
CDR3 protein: CASSPGFSNQPQHF
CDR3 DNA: TGTGCCAGCAGCCCGGGATTTAGCAATCAGCCCCAGCATTTT

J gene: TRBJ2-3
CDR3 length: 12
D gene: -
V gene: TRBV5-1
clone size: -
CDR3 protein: CASSLVSDTQYF
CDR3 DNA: TGCGCCAGCAGCTTGGTCTCGGATACGCAGTATTTT

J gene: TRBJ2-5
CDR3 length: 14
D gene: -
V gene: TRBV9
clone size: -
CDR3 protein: CASSAGFTGETQYF
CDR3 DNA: TGTGCCAGCAGCGCGGGATTTACCGGAGAGACCCAGTACTTC

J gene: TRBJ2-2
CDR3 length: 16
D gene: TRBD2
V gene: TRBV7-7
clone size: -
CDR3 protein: CASSSLAGGRAGELFF
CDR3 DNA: TGTGCCAGCAGCTCCCTAGCGGGGGGGCGTGCAGGGGAGCTGTTTTTT

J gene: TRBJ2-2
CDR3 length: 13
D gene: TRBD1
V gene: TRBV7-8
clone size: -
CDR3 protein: CASSQDRAGELFF
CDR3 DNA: TGTGCCAGCAGCCAAGACAGGGCCGGGGAGCTGTTTTTT

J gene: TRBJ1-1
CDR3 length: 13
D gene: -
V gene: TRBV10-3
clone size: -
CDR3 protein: CAIRPGQNTEAFF
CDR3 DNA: TGTGCCATCAGACCGGGACAGAACACTGAAGCTTTCTTT

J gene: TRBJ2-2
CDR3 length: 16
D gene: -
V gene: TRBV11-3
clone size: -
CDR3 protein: CASSLVGSPPTGELFF
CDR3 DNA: TGTGCCAGCAGCCTAGTCGGGTCACCTCCAACCGGGGAGCTGTTTTTT

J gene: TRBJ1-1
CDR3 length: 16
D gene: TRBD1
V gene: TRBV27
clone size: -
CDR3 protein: CASSPKGQGWNTEAFF
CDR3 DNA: TGTGCCAGCAGTCCTAAAGGACAGGGATGGAACACTGAAGCTTTCTTT

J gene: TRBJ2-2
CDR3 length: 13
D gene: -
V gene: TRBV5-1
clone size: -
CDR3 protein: CASRLQGPGELFF
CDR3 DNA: TGCGCCAGCAGGTTACAGGGTCCCGGGGAGCTGTTTTTT

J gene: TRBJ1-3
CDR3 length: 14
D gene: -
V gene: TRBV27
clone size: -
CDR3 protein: CASSPSGSGNTIYF
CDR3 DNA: TGTGCCAGCAGTCCCTCGGGCTCTGGAAACACCATATATTTT

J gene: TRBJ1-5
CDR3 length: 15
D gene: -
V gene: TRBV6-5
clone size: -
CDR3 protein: CASGKQGPSNQPQHF
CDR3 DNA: TGTGCCAGCGGGAAACAGGGCCCCAGCAATCAGCCCCAGCATTTT

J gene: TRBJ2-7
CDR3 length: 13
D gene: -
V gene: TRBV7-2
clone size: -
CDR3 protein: CASSLTAIYEQYF
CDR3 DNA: TGTGCCAGCAGCCTAACAGCTATCTACGAGCAGTACTTC

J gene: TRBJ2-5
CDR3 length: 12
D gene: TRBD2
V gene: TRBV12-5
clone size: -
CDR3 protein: CALAREGETQYF
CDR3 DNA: TGTGCTCTTGCCAGGGAGGGGGAGACCCAGTACTTC

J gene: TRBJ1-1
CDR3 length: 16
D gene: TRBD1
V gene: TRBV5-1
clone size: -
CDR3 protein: CASSLTGEAALARAFF
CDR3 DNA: TGCGCCAGCAGCTTGACAGGGGAGGCTGCGCTCGCTAGAGCTTTCTTT

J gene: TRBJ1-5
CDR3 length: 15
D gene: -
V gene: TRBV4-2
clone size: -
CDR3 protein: CASSQEEGVVQPQHF
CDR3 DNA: TGTGCCAGCAGCCAAGAAGAAGGGGTAGTTCAGCCCCAGCATTTT

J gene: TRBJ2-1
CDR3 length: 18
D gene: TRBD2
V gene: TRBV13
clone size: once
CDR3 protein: CASSILTSGGSSYNEQFF
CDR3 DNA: TGTGCCAGCAGCATATTGACTAGCGGGGGGAGTTCCTACAATGAGCAGTTCTTC

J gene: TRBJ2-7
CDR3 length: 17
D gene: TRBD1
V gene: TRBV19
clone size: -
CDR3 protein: CASSTPGQPRKGYEQYF
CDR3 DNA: TGTGCCAGTAGTACTCCGGGACAGCCCAGAAAAGGATACGAGCAGTACTTC

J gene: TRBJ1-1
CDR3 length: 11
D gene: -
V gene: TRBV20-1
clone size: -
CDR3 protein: CSASRGFEAFF
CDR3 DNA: TGCAGTGCTAGTAGGGGTTTTGAAGCTTTCTTT

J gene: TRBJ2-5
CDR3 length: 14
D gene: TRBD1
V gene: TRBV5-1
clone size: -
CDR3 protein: CASSPGQGTETQYF
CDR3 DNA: TGCGCCAGCAGCCCTGGACAGGGGACAGAGACCCAGTACTTC

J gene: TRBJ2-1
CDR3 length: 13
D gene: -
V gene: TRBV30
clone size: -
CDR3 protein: CAWRGTPYNEQFF
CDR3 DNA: TGTGCCTGGAGGGGGACTCCTTACAATGAGCAGTTCTTC

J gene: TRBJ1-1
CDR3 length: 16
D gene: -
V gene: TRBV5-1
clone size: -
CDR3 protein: CASSSISGSWNTEAFF
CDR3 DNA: TGCGCCAGCTCTTCGATATCGGGATCGTGGAACACTGAAGCTTTCTTT

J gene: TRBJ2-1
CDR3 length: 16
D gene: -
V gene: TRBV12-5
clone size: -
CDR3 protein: CASGLSSPAEDNEQFF
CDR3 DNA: TGTGCTAGTGGTTTGTCGAGCCCAGCGGAAGACAATGAGCAGTTCTTC

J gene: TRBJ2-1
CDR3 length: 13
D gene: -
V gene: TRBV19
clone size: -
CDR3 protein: CGTSSDRYNEQFF
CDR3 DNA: TGTGGAACGTCCTCGGACAGATACAATGAGCAGTTCTTC

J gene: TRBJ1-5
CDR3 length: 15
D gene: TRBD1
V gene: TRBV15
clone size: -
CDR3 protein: CATSSWGQANQPQHF
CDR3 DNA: TGTGCCACCAGCAGCTGGGGACAGGCTAATCAGCCCCAGCATTTT